A selection of T cell receptor beta chains follows, all from one sample in a study of tumor and adjacent non-tumor tissue in lung cancer. TCRdb fed the multiplex PCR reads into MiXCR, producing one record per CDR3 protein. The sample has roughly 120,000 distinct CDR3 sequences; 75% are singletons. The sample consisted of lung tumor tissue. The receptors were gathered from an older woman with non-small cell lung cancer. Each CDR3 is given with its conserved first and last residue. D genes are given only for firm matches. Clone size is stated in some rows and not others, as once, few, many or a class when expanded.

v_call,clone_size,d_call,j_call,cdr3_nt,cdr3_aa
TRBV20-1,.,.,TRBJ2-3,TGCAGTGCTAGCTTTTGTGGGGCCGATATAACAGATACGCAGTATTTT,CSASFCGADITDTQYF
TRBV11-2,few,.,TRBJ2-7,TGTGCCAGCAGCTTGGCGGGGACGCTTTACGAGCAATACTTC,CASSLAGTLYEQYF
TRBV11-2,.,.,TRBJ1-2,TGTGCCAGCAGCCCATCCACCTCGGACATGAGCTATGGCTACATCTTC,CASSPSTSDMSYGYIF
TRBV6-2/TRBV6-3,.,.,TRBJ2-2,TGTGCCAGCACTTACACCCAACAGAGGGCTAACACCCGGGAGCTGTTTTTT,CASTYTQQRANTRELFF
TRBV20-1,.,TRBD1,TRBJ2-7,TGCAGTGCTATAGACGGACAGGGGAAAGTTCTCAATGAGCAGTACTTC,CSAIDGQGKVLNEQYF
TRBV11-2,.,.,TRBJ2-1,TGTGCCAGCAGCGCTCTACTTGACACTGAGCAGTTCTTC,CASSALLDTEQFF
TRBV11-2,.,.,TRBJ2-1,TGTACTAGCAGCACCCAGAATGAGCAGTTCTTC,CTSSTQNEQFF
TRBV14,.,TRBD1,TRBJ2-5,TGTGCCAGCAGCCAAGATTTAGGGGGCCAAGGGACCCAGTACTTC,CASSQDLGGQGTQYF
TRBV12-3/TRBV12-4,.,TRBD1,TRBJ1-2,TGTGCCAGCAGCCCCTGGAGGGGGCAAGGCTACACTTTC,CASSPWRGQGYTF
TRBV6-6,.,.,TRBJ2-7,TGTGCTAACAGTCGCCAGATAGGTGGAGACTACGAGCAGTACTTC,CANSRQIGGDYEQYF
TRBV27,.,.,TRBJ1-2,TGTGCCGGCGGATCCGGTAACTATGACTACACCTTC,CAGGSGNYDYTF
TRBV7-2,.,TRBD2,TRBJ2-7,TGTGCCAGCAGCCTTCAGGGTGCTAGCGGGGACCCTTACAAGCAGTACTTC,CASSLQGASGDPYKQYF
TRBV20-1,.,.,TRBJ1-1,TGCAGTGCTAGAAGACAGCGTTCTACGATGAACACTGAAGCTCTCTTT,CSARRQRSTMNTEALF
TRBV11-3,once,TRBD2,TRBJ2-2,TGTGCCAGCAAGCGGGGGGGGACCGGGGAAGTGTTTTTT,CASKRGGTGEVFF
TRBV28,.,TRBD1,TRBJ2-2,TGTGCCAGCTGGGAATCAGGGGGCACCGGGGAGCTGTTTTTT,CASWESGGTGELFF
TRBV11-2,.,TRBD2,TRBJ2-2,TGTACCAGCTGCTCCAACCCGGGACTAGTCTCCGGGGAGCTGTTTTTT,CTSCSNPGLVSGELFF
TRBV12-3/TRBV12-4,.,TRBD1,TRBJ2-7,TGTGCCAGCAGTCGGGACAGGGTCTACGAGCAGTACTTC,CASSRDRVYEQYF
TRBV11-2,.,.,TRBJ2-2,TGTGCCTGCAGCTTTTTCCAGACCGGGGAGCTGATTTTT,CACSFFQTGELIF
TRBV10-3,.,.,TRBJ1-5,TGTGCGACCATGACCCCGAGCGGGGTGGGAGATGAGCCCCATCATTTT,CATMTPSGVGDEPHHF
TRBV11-2,.,TRBD1,TRBJ2-1,TGTACCAGCAACTTCGACAGGGTCGATGAGCAGTTTTTC,CTSNFDRVDEQFF
TRBV7-3,.,.,TRBJ1-1,TGTGCCAGCAGCCCCGTTAACACTGAAGCTTTCTTT,CASSPVNTEAFF
TRBV4-1,.,.,TRBJ2-4,TGCGCCAGCAGCCAAAGTGCCTCCACAGGGATTTTGAACATTCAGTGCTTC,CASSQSASTGILNIQCF
TRBV11-2,.,.,TRBJ1-6,TGTGCCGGCAGCTTAGAGGGAACAGGGACCCTCCATTTT,CAGSLEGTGTLHF
TRBV20-1,.,.,TRBJ1-5,TGCAGTGTTATGTACTCAAATAGTAATCAGCCCCGGCATTTT,CSVMYSNSNQPRHF
TRBV20-1,many,TRBD1,TRBJ1-5,TGCAGTGCTAGAGAAGATCTCAGGACAGGGAATAGCAATCAGCCCCAGCATTTT,CSAREDLRTGNSNQPQHF
TRBV20-1,.,.,TRBJ2-5,TGCACCATTACACAAGGGGCGGTGGAGACCCAGTACTTC,CTITQGAVETQYF
TRBV20-1,.,.,TRBJ2-4,TGCAGTCTCTCCTCAATAGGGGTAGCCAAAAACATTCAGTACTTC,CSLSSIGVAKNIQYF
TRBV7-3,.,.,TRBJ2-1,TGTGCCAGCAGCTCGGGGGTTGGCGCCTACAATGAGCAGTTCTTC,CASSSGVGAYNEQFF
TRBV21-1,.,.,TRBJ1-1,TGTGCCAGCAGCAGTCGGAATCAGGAGGTTACTGAAGCTTTCTTT,CASSSRNQEVTEAFF
TRBV11-2,.,.,TRBJ2-1,TGTGCCAGTAGCTTTAGCGGATCCTACAATGGGCAGTTCTTC,CASSFSGSYNGQFF
TRBV29-1,.,TRBD2,TRBJ2-4,TGCAGTGCCATCTTAGGGCTAGCGGGGACCATAGCCAAAAACATTCAGTACTTC,CSAILGLAGTIAKNIQYF
TRBV11-2,.,TRBD1,TRBJ1-3,TGTGCCTGCACCGGACAGGGGGGAAACACCATATATTTT,CACTGQGGNTIYF
TRBV11-2,.,.,TRBJ1-1,TGTGCCAGCAGCGCATTCACAGAGGACACTGAAGCTTTCTTT,CASSAFTEDTEAFF
TRBV14,once,.,TRBJ1-1,TGTGCCATCAGCCAAGGAGGGCTATCCACTGAAGCTTTCTTT,CAISQGGLSTEAFF
TRBV29-1,many,TRBD1,TRBJ2-1,TGCAGCGGGGGCAGGGGGCGAGAGCAGTTCTTC,CSGGRGREQFF
TRBV7-3,.,.,TRBJ2-3,TGTGCCAGCAGCTTTGGGACTTCCACAGATACGCATTATTTT,CASSFGTSTDTHYF
TRBV12-3/TRBV12-4,.,.,TRBJ2-7,TGTGCCAGCAGTCCCGCTATCGGGGGAGCGAAGGAGCAGTACTTC,CASSPAIGGAKEQYF